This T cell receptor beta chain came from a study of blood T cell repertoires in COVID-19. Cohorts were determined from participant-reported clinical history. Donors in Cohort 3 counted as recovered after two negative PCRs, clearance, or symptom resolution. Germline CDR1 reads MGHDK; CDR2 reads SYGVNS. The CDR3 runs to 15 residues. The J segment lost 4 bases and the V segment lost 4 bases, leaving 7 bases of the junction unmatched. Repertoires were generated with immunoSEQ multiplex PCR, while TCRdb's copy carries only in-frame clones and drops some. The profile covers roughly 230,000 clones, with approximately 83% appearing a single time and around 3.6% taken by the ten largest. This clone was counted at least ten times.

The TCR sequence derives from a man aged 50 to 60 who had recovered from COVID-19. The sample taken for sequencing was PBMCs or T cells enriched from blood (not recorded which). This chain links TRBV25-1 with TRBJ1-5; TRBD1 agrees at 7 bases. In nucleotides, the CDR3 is TGTGCCAGCAGTGCCACGGGACAGCCTAATCAGCCCCAGCATTTT. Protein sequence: CASSATGQPNQPQHF.